Listed below are T cell receptor beta chains from one sample, sequenced in a study of blood T cell repertoires in COVID-19. Sequencing used immunoSEQ multiplex PCR; TCRdb keeps in-frame clones, though not all of them. The sample has about 210,000 clones, 75% to 90% seen once. The source material was peripheral blood. Every receptor here comes from a woman aged 40 to 55 with acute or convalescent COVID-19. CDR3s include the opening cysteine and the closing phenylalanine or tryptophan. D genes are given only for firm matches. Clone size is not always given. Where it is, it says once, few, many or a class for expanded clones.

>TRBD1|-|TRBV7-9|TRBJ1-2
TGTGCCAGCAGCCGCCGGGACAGGTCGGATGGCTACACCTTC
CASSRRDRSDGYTF
>TRBD1|-|TRBV6-4|TRBJ1-5
TGTGCCAGCAGTGATGAGGGACAGGGGTCCTTCAATCAGCCCCAGCATTTT
CASSDEGQGSFNQPQHF
>-|-|TRBV27|TRBJ1-1
TGTGCCAGCAGTTTAGGGGGGACTAACACTGAAGCTTTCTTT
CASSLGGTNTEAFF
>TRBD1|few|TRBV4-1|TRBJ1-2
TGCGCCAGCAGCCCCTCCAGGGGGCAGGAAGGCTACACCTTC
CASSPSRGQEGYTF
>-|-|TRBV7-2|TRBJ2-3
TGTGCCAGCAGCTCTAGCCCCCTGGCAGCAGATACGCAGTATTTT
CASSSSPLAADTQYF
>TRBD1|few|TRBV29-1|TRBJ1-1
TGCAGCGTTGAGCAGGGGGCCACTGAAGCTTTCTTT
CSVEQGATEAFF
>TRBD1|-|TRBV27|TRBJ1-4
TGTGCCAGCAGTTTATCTCCCGCCTATTCGACAGGGGGCGGAAAACTGTTTTTT
CASSLSPAYSTGGGKLFF
>TRBD2|-|TRBV5-8|TRBJ2-1
TGTGCCAGCAGCTACCGGACTAGCGGGGTGTACAATGAGCAGTTCTTC
CASSYRTSGVYNEQFF
>TRBD1|once|TRBV2|TRBJ1-2
TGTGCCAGCAGTGGGGACAGGGCCTATGGCTACACCTTC
CASSGDRAYGYTF
>-|once|TRBV7-8|TRBJ2-1
TGTGCCAGCAGCAGCCGGGACACGGCGAATGAGCAGTTCTTC
CASSSRDTANEQFF
>-|-|TRBV29-1|TRBJ2-2
TGCAGCGTTGAAGTCGGATTCGGGGGCGGGGAGCTGTTTTTT
CSVEVGFGGGELFF
>-|-|TRBV7-2|TRBJ2-5
TGTGCCAGCAGCTTAGTACCGGATACGGGGGCCCAGTACTTC
CASSLVPDTGAQYF
>-|-|TRBV2|TRBJ2-1
TGTGCCAGCAGATTGGTCCCGCGGGGTGAGCAGTTCTTC
CASRLVPRGEQFF
>-|few|TRBV4-1|TRBJ1-6
TGCGCCAGCAGCCAAAATGAGGATCCGACCATTAATTCACCCCTCCACTTT
CASSQNEDPTINSPLHF
>-|-|TRBV5-8|TRBJ1-1
TGTGCCAGCAGCTCCTATGCTTTCTTT
CASSSYAFF
>-|-|TRBV21-1|TRBJ1-4
TGTGCCAGCTTTAGGGACAGGGGTTTTGTAGCTAATGAAAAACTGTTTTTT
CASFRDRGFVANEKLFF
>-|-|TRBV10-3|TRBJ1-3
TGTGCCATCAGTCCAACGGAGGGAAACACCATATATTTT
CAISPTEGNTIYF
>-|-|TRBV5-1|TRBJ1-1
TGCGCCAGCAGCTTCAGGGCTGGTGAAGCTTTCTTT
CASSFRAGEAFF
>-|-|TRBV19|TRBJ1-2
TGTGCCAGTAGTATAGTTGGGACACCCTCGGGCTACACCTTC
CASSIVGTPSGYTF
>-|few|TRBV4-1|TRBJ1-2
TGCGCCAGCAGCCAACAAGATACGCGGGGATTGGGGGGCTACACCTTC
CASSQQDTRGLGGYTF
>TRBD2|-|TRBV3-1/TRBV3-2|TRBJ2-2
TGTGCCAGCAGCGGACGTGGACTAGCCGGAACCGGGGAGCTGTTTTTT
CASSGRGLAGTGELFF
>-|-|TRBV4-1|TRBJ2-3
TGCGCCAGCAGAACCCCGGGACTCCACACAGATACGCAGTATTTT
CASRTPGLHTDTQYF
>-|-|TRBV27|TRBJ1-2
TGTGCCAGCAGTCCCCCGGGGGGTCACTATGGCTACACCTTC
CASSPPGGHYGYTF
>-|-|TRBV10-3|TRBJ1-1
TGTGCCATCAGTACACTGGAGGCGAGGAACACTGAAGCTTTCTTT
CAISTLEARNTEAFF
>-|-|TRBV27|TRBJ1-6
TGTGCCAGCAGTCCACAGGGAGGGCCTTCACCCCTCCACTTT
CASSPQGGPSPLHF
>TRBD1|few|TRBV30|TRBJ2-3
TGTGCCTGGAGTCGGAAGGGACAGGGGGGAGATACGCAGTATTTT
CAWSRKGQGGDTQYF
>-|once|TRBV6-6|TRBJ1-5
TGTGCCGCTCAACATCGACAGGTCAATCAGCCCCAGCATTTT
CAAQHRQVNQPQHF
>TRBD1|-|TRBV19|TRBJ1-2
TGTGCCAGTAGTATCACGAACAGGGGCAACTATGGCTACACCTTC
CASSITNRGNYGYTF
>TRBD1|-|TRBV30|TRBJ1-2
TGTGCCTGGAGAATAGGACAGGGCCACTATGGCTACACCTTC
CAWRIGQGHYGYTF
>TRBD1|once|TRBV27|TRBJ1-5
TGTGCCAGCAAAGAAGGACAGGGGTGGAATCAGCCCCAGCATTTT
CASKEGQGWNQPQHF
>-|once|TRBV28|TRBJ1-2
TGTGCCAGCAGTCCCCGGGGGTCCGCGCTTAACTATGGCTACACCTTC
CASSPRGSALNYGYTF
>-|-|TRBV24-1|TRBJ2-5
TGTGCCACCAGTGATTTGCGGGAGACCCAGTACTTC
CATSDLRETQYF
>-|-|TRBV28|TRBJ1-6
TGTGCCAGCATCCGGGGGGTAAAAAATTCACCCCTCCACTTT
CASIRGVKNSPLHF
>TRBD1|-|TRBV5-1|TRBJ2-4
TGCGCCAGCAGCTTCATCGGACAGGGGAACTTGGGTAAAAACATTCAGTACTTC
CASSFIGQGNLGKNIQYF
>-|-|TRBV11-3|TRBJ1-1
TGTGCCAGCAGCTTCCAGGAGAACACTGAAGCTTTCTTT
CASSFQENTEAFF
>-|-|TRBV9|TRBJ2-6
TGTGCCAGCAGCGTAGGTTTGACAGCTGGGGCCAACGTCCTGACTTTC
CASSVGLTAGANVLTF
>TRBD1|-|TRBV5-4|TRBJ1-5
TGTGCCAGCAGCTTGGGGGCAGGGGGCCCCAATCAGCCCCAGCATTTT
CASSLGAGGPNQPQHF
>-|-|TRBV27|TRBJ1-6
TGTGCCAGCAGTTTCCAGGGTTTACATTCACCCCTCCACTTT
CASSFQGLHSPLHF
>TRBD1|-|TRBV10-3|TRBJ1-1
TGTGCCATCGCGGACAGGGGGGGGGTGGCTGAAGCTTTCTTT
CAIADRGGVAEAFF
>-|-|TRBV27|TRBJ1-1
TGTGCCAGCAGACCGATCCCCGACAGAAAAGAAGCTTTCTTT
CASRPIPDRKEAFF
>-|-|TRBV5-1|TRBJ1-6
TGCGCCAGCAGCTTGGGAGCCCCTCCGGAGTCACCCCTCCACTTT
CASSLGAPPESPLHF
>-|-|TRBV3-1/TRBV3-2|TRBJ2-1
TGTGCCAGCAGCCAAGCGAGAGCTAGCGATGAGCAGTTCTTC
CASSQARASDEQFF
>-|-|TRBV5-4|TRBJ1-1
TGTGCCAGCAGCTTGGCCGGGGGGTTCACTGAAGCTTTCTTT
CASSLAGGFTEAFF
>-|-|TRBV1|TRBJ2-3
TGCACCAGCAGCCAAGAGGCGGGGGCCCCCTTTAGCACAGATACGCAGTATTTT
CTSSQEAGAPFSTDTQYF
>-|once|TRBV24-1|TRBJ2-3
TGTGCCACCAGCGAGGGAAGCACAGATACGCAGTATTTT
CATSEGSTDTQYF
>-|-|TRBV21-1|TRBJ2-4
TGTGCCAGCAGTAAAGACGGCCCTACCAGGGGCCTAGCCAAAAACATTCAGTACTTC
CASSKDGPTRGLAKNIQYF
>TRBD2|-|TRBV5-5|TRBJ2-3
TGTGCCAGCAGCTTGTCTCAGCGGGGGACAACTAGCACAGATACGCAGTATTTT
CASSLSQRGTTSTDTQYF
>-|-|TRBV5-1|TRBJ1-2
TGCGCCAGCAGCTTGGGAAGAGGATCCTCCTATGGCTACACCTTC
CASSLGRGSSYGYTF